This paragraph reports one T cell receptor (beta chain). Its antigen is not identified. The length of the CDR3 is 15 residues. V was clipped by 5 bases and J by 5 bases, with 18 bases between them. The germline V gene has CDR1 LNHNV and CDR2 YYDKDF (reference sequence). The data are from a study of cytomegalovirus exposure and HLA in healthy donors. About the study: T cells numbering about 180 million yielded around 120 million unique TCR beta sequences in an earlier analysis. Across 350 to 500 genotyped donors, around 80% landed in the Caucasian-associated ancestry cluster. Study outcomes and limitations: Roughly uniform sequencing depth across donors was assumed, possibly incorrectly. Trimming of TCR beta V- and J-genes showed a link, identified in a later analysis, to a missense DCLRE1C variant.

PCR amplification relied on 60 Vbeta primers (plus 13 Jbeta primers). Some clones are missing from TCRdb's copy, which holds only in-frame ones; the method was immunoSEQ multiplex PCR. The sample has 70,000 to 100,000 clones, over 70% seen once. The receptor was derived from a man in his fifties in good health and CMV-seropositive. The rearrangement links TRBV15 to TRBJ1-1; tentative D call: TRBD1 (5 bases). The sample comprised PBMCs. The CDR3: CATSRWGGVETEAFF. DNA for the CDR3: TGTGCCACCAGCCGGTGGGGGGGGGTGGAGACTGAAGCTTTCTTT. Full variable domain (remainder filled in from reference TRBV15 and TRBJ1-1): DAMVIQNPRYQVTQFGKPVTLSCSQTLNHNVMYWYQQKSSQAPKLLFHYYDKDFNNEADTPDNFQSRRPNTSFCFLDIRSPGLGDTAMYLCATSRWGGVETEAFFGQGTRLTVV.